The 3 T cell receptor beta chains below all came from one sample that was sequenced in a study of cytomegalovirus exposure and HLA in healthy donors. TCRdb keeps only in-frame clones here, not all; method: immunoSEQ multiplex PCR. The sample lists around 130,000 clones, roughly 86% occurring once. Specimen: PBMCs. These receptors were collected from a man aged 25 to 40 in good health and CMV-seronegative.

The V and J genes are TRBV19 and TRBJ2-4, with D possibly being TRBD2 (5 bases). CDR1 LNHDA and CDR2 SQIVND come from the germline V gene (reference sequence). The V and J ends lost 4 bases and 9 bases respectively, with 7 bases between them. The CDR3 runs to 11 residues. The CDR3 DNA sequence: TGTGCCAGTAGTAGTGGAGGCATTCAGTACTTC. Its protein product is CASSSGGIQYF.

The V and J genes are TRBV2 and TRBJ1-1; 10 bases line up with TRBD1. Per the germline V gene, CDR1 is SNHLY and CDR2 is FYNNEI. J lost 5 bases, V lost 1 base, and 7 bases had no gene match. The CDR3 is 16 amino acids. The CDR3 DNA sequence: TGTGCCAGCAGTGAAGTGGGGACAGGGGAAGGAACTGAAGCTTTCTTT. Its translation is CASSEVGTGEGTEAFF.

This sequence joins TRBV5-1 and TRBJ1-6, with D hard to call. Per the germline V gene, CDR1 is SGHRS and CDR2 is YFSETQ. Trimming removed 0 bases from V and 10 bases from J, with 14 bases in between. The CDR3 covers 15 residues. As DNA, the CDR3 is TGCGCCAGCAGCTTGGGGGGAGGTTATGGCTCACCCCTCCACTTT. Amino acid sequence: CASSLGGGYGSPLHF.